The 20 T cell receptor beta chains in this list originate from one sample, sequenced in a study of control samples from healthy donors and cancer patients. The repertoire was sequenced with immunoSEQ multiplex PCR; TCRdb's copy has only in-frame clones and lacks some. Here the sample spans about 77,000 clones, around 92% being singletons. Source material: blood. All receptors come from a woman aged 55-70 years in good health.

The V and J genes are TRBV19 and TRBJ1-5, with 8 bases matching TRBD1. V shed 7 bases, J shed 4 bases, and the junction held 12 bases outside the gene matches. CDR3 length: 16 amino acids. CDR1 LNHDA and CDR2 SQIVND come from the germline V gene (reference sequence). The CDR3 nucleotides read TGTGCCAGTACCACGGACAGGGCAACATCGAATCAGCCCCAGCATTTT. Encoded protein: CASTTDRATSNQPQHF. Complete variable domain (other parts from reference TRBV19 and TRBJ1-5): DGGITQSPKYLFRKEGQNVTLSCEQNLNHDAMYWYRQDPGQGLRLIYYSQIVNDFQKGDIAEGYSVSREKKESFPLTVTSAQKNPTAFYLCASTTDRATSNQPQHFGDGTRLSIL.

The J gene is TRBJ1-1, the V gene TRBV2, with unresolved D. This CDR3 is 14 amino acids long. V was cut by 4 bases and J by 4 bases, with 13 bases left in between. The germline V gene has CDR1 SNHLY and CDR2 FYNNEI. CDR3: CASSVVEYGTEAFF. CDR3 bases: TGTGCCAGCAGTGTCGTCGAGTATGGCACTGAAGCTTTCTTT.

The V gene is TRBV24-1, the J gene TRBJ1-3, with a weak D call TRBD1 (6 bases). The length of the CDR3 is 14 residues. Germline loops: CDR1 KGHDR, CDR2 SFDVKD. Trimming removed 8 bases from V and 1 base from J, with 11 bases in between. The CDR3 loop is CATILQGSGNTIYF. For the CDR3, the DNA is TGTGCCACCATTCTACAGGGATCTGGAAACACCATATATTTT.

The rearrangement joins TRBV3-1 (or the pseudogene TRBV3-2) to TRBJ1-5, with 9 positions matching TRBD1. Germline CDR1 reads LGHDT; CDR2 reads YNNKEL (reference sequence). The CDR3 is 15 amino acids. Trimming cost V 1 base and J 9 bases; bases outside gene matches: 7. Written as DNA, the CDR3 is TGTGCCAGCAGCCAAGGGGGACAGGGAATTCGGCCCCAGCATTTT. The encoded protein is CASSQGGQGIRPQHF.

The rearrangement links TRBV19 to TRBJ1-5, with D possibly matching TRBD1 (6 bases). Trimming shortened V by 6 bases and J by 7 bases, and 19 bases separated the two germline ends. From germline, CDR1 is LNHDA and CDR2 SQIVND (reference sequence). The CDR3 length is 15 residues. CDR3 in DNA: TGTGCCAGTAGACATTTAGGGGGTACAGGACAGCCCCAGCATTTT. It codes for CASRHLGGTGQPQHF.

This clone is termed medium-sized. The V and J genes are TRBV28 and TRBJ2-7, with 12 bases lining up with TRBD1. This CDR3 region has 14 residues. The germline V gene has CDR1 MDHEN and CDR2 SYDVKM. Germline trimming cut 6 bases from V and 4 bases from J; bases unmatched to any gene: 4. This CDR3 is CASRPGQGAYEQYF. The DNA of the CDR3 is TGTGCCAGCAGACCGGGACAGGGGGCTTACGAGCAGTACTTC.

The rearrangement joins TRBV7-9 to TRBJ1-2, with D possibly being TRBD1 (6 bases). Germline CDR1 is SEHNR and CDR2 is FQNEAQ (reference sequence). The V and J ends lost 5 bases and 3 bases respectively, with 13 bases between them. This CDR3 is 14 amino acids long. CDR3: CASSPDRNYYGYTF. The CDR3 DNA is TGTGCCAGCAGCCCAGACAGGAACTACTATGGCTACACCTTC.

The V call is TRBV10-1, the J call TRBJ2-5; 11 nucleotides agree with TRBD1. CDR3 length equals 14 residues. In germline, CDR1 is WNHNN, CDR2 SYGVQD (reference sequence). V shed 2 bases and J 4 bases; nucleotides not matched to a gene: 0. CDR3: CASSEGTGGETQYF. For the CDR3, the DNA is TGCGCCAGCAGTGAGGGGACAGGGGGAGAGACCCAGTACTTC.

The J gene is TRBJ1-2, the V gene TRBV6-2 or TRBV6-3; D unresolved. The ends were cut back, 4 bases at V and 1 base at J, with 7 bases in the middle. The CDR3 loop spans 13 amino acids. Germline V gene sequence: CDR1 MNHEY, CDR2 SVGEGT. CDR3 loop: CASSSGYNYGYTF. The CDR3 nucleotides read TGTGCCAGCAGTTCCGGGTATAACTATGGCTACACCTTC.

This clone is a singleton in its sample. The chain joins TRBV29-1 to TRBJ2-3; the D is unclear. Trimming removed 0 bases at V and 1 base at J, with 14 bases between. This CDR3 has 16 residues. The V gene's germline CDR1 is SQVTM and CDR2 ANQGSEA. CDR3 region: CSVEDRAAQGTDTQYF. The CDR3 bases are TGCAGCGTTGAAGATCGGGCAGCCCAAGGCACAGATACGCAGTATTTT.

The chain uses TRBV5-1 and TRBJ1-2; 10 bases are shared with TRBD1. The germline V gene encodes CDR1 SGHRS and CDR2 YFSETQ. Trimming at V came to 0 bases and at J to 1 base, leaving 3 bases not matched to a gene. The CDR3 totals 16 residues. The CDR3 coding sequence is TGCGCCAGCAGCTTGGCTGACAGGGGGCGTAACTATGGCTACACCTTC. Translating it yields CASSLADRGRNYGYTF.

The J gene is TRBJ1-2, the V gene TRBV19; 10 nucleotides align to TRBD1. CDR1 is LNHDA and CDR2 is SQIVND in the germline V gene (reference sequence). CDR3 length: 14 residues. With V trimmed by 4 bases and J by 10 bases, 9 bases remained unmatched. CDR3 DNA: TGTGCCAGTAGTACCGACAGGGGGCTGAAGGACTACACCTTC. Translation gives CASSTDRGLKDYTF.

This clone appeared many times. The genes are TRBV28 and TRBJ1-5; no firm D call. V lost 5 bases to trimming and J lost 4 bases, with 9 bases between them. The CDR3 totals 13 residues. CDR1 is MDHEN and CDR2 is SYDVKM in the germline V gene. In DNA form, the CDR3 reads TGTGCCAGCAGTGTCCGAGGGAATCAGCCCCAGCATTTT. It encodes CASSVRGNQPQHF.

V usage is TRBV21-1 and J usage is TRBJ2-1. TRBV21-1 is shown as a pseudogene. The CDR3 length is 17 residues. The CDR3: CASSQTAPTSSYNEQFF. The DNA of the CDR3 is TGTGCCAGCAGCCAAACGGCGCCCACGAGCTCCTACAATGAGCAGTTCTTC.

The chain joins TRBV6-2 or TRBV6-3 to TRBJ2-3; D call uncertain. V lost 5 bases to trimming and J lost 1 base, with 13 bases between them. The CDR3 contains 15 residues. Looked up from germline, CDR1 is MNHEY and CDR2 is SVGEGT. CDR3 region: CASSQRNSGTDTQYF. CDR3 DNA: TGTGCCAGCAGTCAAAGGAATTCGGGCACAGATACGCAGTATTTT.

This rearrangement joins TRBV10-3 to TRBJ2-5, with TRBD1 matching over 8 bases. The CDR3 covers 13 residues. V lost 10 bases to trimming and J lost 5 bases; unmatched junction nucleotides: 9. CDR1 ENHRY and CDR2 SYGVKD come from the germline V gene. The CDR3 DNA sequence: TGTGCCACCAGGACAGGGTACGGGGAGACCCAGTACTTC. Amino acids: CATRTGYGETQYF.

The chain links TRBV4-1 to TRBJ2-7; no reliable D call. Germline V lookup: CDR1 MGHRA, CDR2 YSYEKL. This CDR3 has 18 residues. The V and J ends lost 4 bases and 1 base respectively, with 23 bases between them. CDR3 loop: CASSPSIRLRRSSYEQYF. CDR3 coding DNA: TGCGCCAGCAGCCCGAGTATCCGACTCCGACGGTCGTCCTACGAGCAGTACTTC.

The CDR3 loop is CASSEGLAGGRHEQYF. The CDR3 nucleotides are TGTGCCAGCAGTGAAGGACTAGCGGGAGGGCGGCACGAGCAGTACTTC. The chain uses TRBV6-1 and TRBJ2-7; 14 nucleotides agree with TRBD2. Germline V gene lookup returns CDR1 MNHNS and CDR2 SASEGT. V trimming: 1 base; J trimming: 5 bases; junction bases outside the gene matches: 4. This CDR3 region has 16 residues.

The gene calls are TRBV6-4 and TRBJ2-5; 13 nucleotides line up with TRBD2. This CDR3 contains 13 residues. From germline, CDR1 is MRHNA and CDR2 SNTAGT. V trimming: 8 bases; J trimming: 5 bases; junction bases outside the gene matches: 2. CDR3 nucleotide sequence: TGTGCCAGCGGACTAGCGGGAGCGGAGACCCAGTACTTC. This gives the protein CASGLAGAETQYF.

The CDR3 bases are TGTGCCAGCAGCCGGGCGGGGCGTCAGTTCTTC. It translates to CASSRAGRQFF. The V and J genes are TRBV11-1 and TRBJ2-1, with a possible D match to TRBD2 (6 bases). Looked up from germline, CDR1 is SGHAT and CDR2 is FQDESV (reference sequence). Trimming cost V 5 bases and J 13 bases, with 12 bases left between them. This CDR3 spans 11 amino acids.